This T cell receptor beta chain was identified during a study of blood T cell repertoires in COVID-19. Study-level background: Sources were T cells, B-cell-depleted T cells, or PBMCs; the material itself was cDNA or gDNA.

The germline V gene has CDR1 LNHNV and CDR2 YYDKDF (reference sequence). V lost 0 bases and J 2 bases, leaving 14 bases between the germline ends. The CDR3 loop spans 17 amino acids. Original methodology: Estimated nucleated cell counts came from reference gene primer amplification. Sequenced by immunoSEQ multiplex PCR; TCRdb stores in-frame clones only, minus some. Clone size and V and J calls were adopted from that table, with D and trimming inferred from the DNA. The repertoire holds 150,000 or so clones, with roughly nine tenths as singletons. Individuals aged roughly 18 to 100 years were recruited from about two dozen US areas. Cohort 3 recovered donors had two negative PCRs, clearance, or symptom resolution.

The source material was PBMCs or T cells enriched from blood (not recorded which). The sequence was collected from a woman aged 45 to 65 who had recovered from COVID-19. The rearrangement links TRBV15 to TRBJ1-3; D is possibly TRBD1 (5 bases). This CDR3 is CATSRDQGAYAGNTIYF. Written as DNA, the CDR3 is TGTGCCACCAGCAGAGATCAGGGCGCTTACGCTGGAAACACCATATATTTT. The full variable domain, with the rest looked up from reference TRBV15 and TRBJ1-3, is DAMVIQNPRYQVTQFGKPVTLSCSQTLNHNVMYWYQQKSSQAPKLLFHYYDKDFNNEADTPDNFQSRRPNTSFCFLDIRSPGLGDTAMYLCATSRDQGAYAGNTIYFGEGSWLTVV.